Described below is a single TCR beta chain sequence and its context. This entry belongs to a study of blood T cell repertoires in COVID-19. About the research overall: Collection of acute and convalescent COVID-19 samples took place in the United States, Italy and Spain. PBMCs, B-cell-depleted T cells, or T cells were the source of the cDNA or gDNA that made up the material.

Original processing notes: Nucleated cell counts were estimated from reference gene primer amplification. Method: immunoSEQ multiplex PCR; TCRdb's copy keeps in-frame clones and lacks some. The V and J calls and the clone size are those of that table, but D and trimming were determined from the DNA. The sample shows over 250,000 clones, approximately 91% of them seen only once. V lost 10 bases to trimming and J lost 0 bases; unmatched junction nucleotides: 2. Germline CDR1 is MNHEY and CDR2 is SVGAGI. The CDR3 has 13 residues. Sequencing was performed on peripheral blood. The TCR was taken from a man aged 45-65 years with acute or convalescent COVID-19. The V call is TRBV6-5, the J call TRBJ2-2; 7 nucleotides align to TRBD1. The CDR3 DNA is TGTGCCATCCAGGGGGCGAACACCGGGGAGCTGTTTTTT. Its protein product is CAIQGANTGELFF.